These 17 T cell receptor beta chains were sequenced from one sample in a study of T cells in Graves' hyperthyroidism and ophthalmopathy. RNA transcripts yielded amplified TCR beta CDR3 regions. The TCR CDR3 was amplified in a first-round RT-PCR using the HTBI primer set. TCRdb reprocessed the multiplex PCR reads via MiXCR and lists one record per CDR3 protein. The data hold roughly 500,000 distinct CDR3 sequences, with about 43% observed a single time. Material: peripheral blood or thyroid tissue (not recorded which). The source of these receptors is an adult woman with Graves' disease, either hyperthyroidism or ophthalmopathy (not recorded which).

This clonotype was detected a few times. The chain combines TRBV29-1 with TRBJ2-5; TRBD2 agrees at 8 bases. CDR1 and CDR2 from the germline V gene are SQVTM and ANQGSEA. The trim removed 3 bases at V and 4 bases at J, leaving 1 base unmatched. The CDR3 runs to 12 residues. The CDR3 here is CSVDLAGETQYF. The CDR3 nucleotides read TGCAGCGTTGATCTAGCGGGAGAGACCCAGTACTTC.

This clonotype was recorded at least ten times. The chain couples TRBV5-1 to TRBJ1-2, with 8 bases aligning to TRBD1. This CDR3 contains 15 residues. CDR1 and CDR2 (germline): SGHRS, YFSETQ. Losses at the gene ends were 4 bases for V and 2 bases for J; bases not matched to a gene: 7. DNA of the CDR3: TGCGCCAGCAGCCATACAGGGGGTTCGAACTATGGCTACACCTTC. Residues: CASSHTGGSNYGYTF.

This chain connects TRBV20-1 to TRBJ1-1, with D uncertain. V lost 5 bases to trimming and J lost 6 bases, with 19 bases between them. The CDR3 sequence is 14 residues long. CDR1 and CDR2 from the germline V gene are DFQATT and SNEGSKA (reference sequence). As DNA, the CDR3 is TGCAGTGCTTCCCCAAGCACGTTGCGCGCTGAAGCTTTCTTT. Protein: CSASPSTLRAEAFF.

Comments on this clonotype: The germline gene is not matched at one end of the junction; a read error may be the cause. V usage is TRBV14 and J usage is TRBJ2-7, with D perhaps assigned TRBD1 or TRBD2 (5 bases each). The CDR3 contains 13 residues. From germline, CDR1 is SGHDN and CDR2 FVKESK. The CDR3 DNA follows: TGCAGCGTGCCGGGGACGAGTCCTCACGAGCAGTACTTC. This gives the protein CSVPGTSPHEQYF.

The J gene is TRBJ1-5, the V gene TRBV15; TRBD1 is a possible D gene (5 bases). Per germline, CDR1 LNHNV and CDR2 YYDKDF (reference sequence). Trimming shortened V by 1 base and J by 11 bases, and 18 bases separated the two germline ends. This CDR3 contains 15 residues. The CDR3 is CATSRGGTGQETQHF. The CDR3 DNA sequence: TGTGCCACCAGCAGAGGAGGGACGGGGCAAGAGACCCAGCATTTT.

The chain carries TRBV20-1 and TRBJ1-2; TRBD1 agrees at 7 bases. Germline loops: CDR1 DFQATT, CDR2 SNEGSKA (reference sequence). The CDR3 contains 12 residues. The trim removed 5 bases at V and 6 bases at J, leaving 6 bases unmatched. CDR3 DNA sequence: TGCAGTGCTCGACAGGGAGGCAATGGCTACACCTTC. This codes for CSARQGGNGYTF.

This clonotype was seen ten or more times. The chain is built from TRBV7-2 and TRBJ2-1, with D possibly being TRBD2 (6 bases). CDR1 is SGHTA and CDR2 is FQGNSA in the germline V gene. Deletions cut 1 base from V and 6 bases from J, with 16 bases between. The CDR3 is made up of 16 amino acids. CDR3 protein: CASSLVSGTWGNEQFF. In nucleotides, the CDR3 is TGTGCCAGCAGCTTAGTCTCCGGGACTTGGGGCAATGAGCAGTTCTTC.

On this clonotype: With a much larger clone just one base away, this may be a read error. This chain connects TRBV7-9 to TRBJ1-2, with D perhaps TRBD1 (6 bases). From germline, CDR1 is SEHNR and CDR2 FQNEAQ (reference sequence). The CDR3 is made up of 13 amino acids. Written as DNA, the CDR3 is TGTGCCAGCAGCCACAGGGTCGACTATGGCCACACCTTC. Amino acids: CASSHRVDYGHTF.

The rearrangement links TRBV7-8 to TRBJ2-2; 9 bases fit TRBD1. Unmatched junction bases numbered 6, after V lost 2 bases and J lost 2 bases. The CDR3 loop spans 17 amino acids. Germline assignment: CDR1 SGHVS and CDR2 FQNEAQ. The CDR3 region has the DNA TGTGCCAGCAGCTTAATTCGGGGACAGGGAAACACCGGGGAGCTGTTTTTT. This sequence encodes CASSLIRGQGNTGELFF. Drawing the rest from reference TRBV7-8 and TRBJ2-2, the complete variable domain is GAGVSQSPRYKVAKRGQDVALRCDPISGHVSLFWYQQALGQGPEFLTYFQNEAQLDKSGLPSDRFFAERPEGSVSTLKIQRTQQEDSAVYLCASSLIRGQGNTGELFFGEGSRLTVL.

This clonotype was observed many times. The chain recombines TRBV25-1 with TRBJ1-2, with 7 bases matching TRBD1. V shed 6 bases and J 7 bases; nucleotides not matched to a gene: 5. Germline V gene data show CDR1 as MGHDK and CDR2 as SYGVNS. The CDR3 spans 12 residues. Here the CDR3 DNA reads TGTGCCAGCAGGGGGGCAGGGGGTGGCTACACCTTC. Protein: CASRGAGGGYTF.

This clonotype was picked up many times. J is TRBJ1-5 and V is TRBV20-1, with 7 bases fitting TRBD1. The CDR3 has 14 amino acids. V was pared by 3 bases and J by 0 bases, with 2 bases of the junction left unmatched. The germline V gene has CDR1 DFQATT and CDR2 SNEGSKA (reference sequence). Here the CDR3 reads CSASGTDSNQPQHF. In nucleotides, the CDR3 is TGCAGTGCTAGCGGGACAGATAGCAATCAGCCCCAGCATTTT.

The sample holds a few counts of this clonotype. The chain combines TRBV10-1 with TRBJ1-1; D perhaps matches TRBD1 (6 bases). The CDR3 has 15 amino acids. Germline lookup yields CDR1 WNHNN and CDR2 SYGVQD (reference sequence). V was shortened by 3 bases and J by 1 base, with 12 bases between the two germline ends. In nucleotides, the CDR3 is TGCGCCAGCAGTGATACACCGGGACAGAACACTGAAGCTTTCTTT. Residues: CASSDTPGQNTEAFF.

This clonotype was detected ten times or more. The chain recombines TRBV7-9 with TRBJ2-5, with D possibly matching TRBD2 (5 bases). The CDR3 covers 14 residues. V was cut by 1 base and J by 3 bases, with 9 bases left in between. Germline CDR1 is SEHNR and CDR2 is FQNEAQ (reference sequence). CDR3 DNA sequence: TGTGCCAGCAGCTTAGGAGGGCCCGAAGAGACCCAGTACTTC. The encoded protein is CASSLGGPEETQYF.

This chain joins TRBV10-2 and TRBJ2-7; D is possibly TRBD1 (5 bases). V gave up 5 bases and J gave up 0 bases, with 14 bases separating them. Germline loops: CDR1 WSHSY, CDR2 SAAADI. The CDR3 is made up of 15 amino acids. The CDR3 region has the DNA TGCGCCAGCAGTTACGGCGACAGTCTCTCCTACGAGCAGTACTTC. It is translated as CASSYGDSLSYEQYF.

This clonotype has at least ten counts. V gene TRBV19 combines with J gene TRBJ1-4, with D unresolved. This CDR3 is 15 amino acids long. Between the trimmed V and J ends, which lost 5 bases and 2 bases, there was a span of 12 bases. Germline V gives CDR1 LNHDA, CDR2 SQIVND (reference sequence). CDR3 coding DNA: TGTGCCAGTAGTCCCTTGGGAGGCACTAATGAAAAACTGTTTTTT. Translated, it gives CASSPLGGTNEKLFF.

This chain uses TRBV7-7 with TRBJ2-2; the D is unclear. This CDR3 region has 9 residues. Germline-derived CDR1 and CDR2 are SSHAT and FNYEAQ (reference sequence). Deletions cut 10 bases from V and 6 bases from J, with 3 bases between. The CDR3 protein is CATAGELFF. DNA of the CDR3: TGTGCCACGGCCGGGGAGCTGTTTTTT.

V gene TRBV29-1 combines with J gene TRBJ2-6, with 7 bases fitting TRBD2. The CDR3 extends over 15 amino acids. Germline CDR1 and CDR2: SQVTM and ANQGSEA. V lost 4 bases, J lost 2 bases, and 5 bases stayed unmatched. The CDR3 spells CSVGIREAGANVLTF. DNA of the CDR3: TGCAGCGTTGGGATCCGGGAGGCTGGGGCCAACGTCCTGACTTTC.